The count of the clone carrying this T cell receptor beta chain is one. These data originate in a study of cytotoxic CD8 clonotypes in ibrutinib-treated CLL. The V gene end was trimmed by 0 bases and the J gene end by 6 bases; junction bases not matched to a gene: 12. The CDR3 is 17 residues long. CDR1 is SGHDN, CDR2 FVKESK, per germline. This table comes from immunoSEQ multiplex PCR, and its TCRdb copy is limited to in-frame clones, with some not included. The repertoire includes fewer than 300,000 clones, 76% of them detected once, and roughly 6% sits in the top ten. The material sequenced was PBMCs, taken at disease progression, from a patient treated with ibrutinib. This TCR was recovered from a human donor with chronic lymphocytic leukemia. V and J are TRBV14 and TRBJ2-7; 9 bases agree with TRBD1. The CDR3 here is CASSQDTSWDRVAEQYF. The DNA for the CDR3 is TGTGCCAGCAGCCAAGATACCTCATGGGACAGGGTCGCCGAGCAGTACTTC.